The rows below give T cell receptor beta chains drawn from one sample of a study of T cell responses to AZD1222 COVID-19 vaccine. Profiling relied on immunoSEQ multiplex PCR, and the TCRdb table lists in-frame clones only, not all of them. The sample records about 100,000 clones, approximately 91% being singletons. The source was peripheral blood, collected on day 0 of AZD1222 vaccination. Source of these receptors: an adult in good health. CDR3s include the opening cysteine and the closing phenylalanine or tryptophan. Each record gives: CDR3 DNA, CDR3 protein, CDR3 length, D gene, J gene, clone size, V gene. D genes are given only for firm matches. The size entry is marked missing in some rows and otherwise reads once, few, many or a size class.

cdr3_nt: TGTACTTCGGGGTTTAACACCGGGGAGCTGTTTTTT; cdr3_aa: CTSGFNTGELFF; cdr3_length: 12; d_call: NA; j_call: TRBJ2-2; clone_size: NA; v_call: TRBV6-5
cdr3_nt: TGTGCCTGGGGTTCGGGGATCTCCTACGAGCAGTACTTC; cdr3_aa: CAWGSGISYEQYF; cdr3_length: 13; d_call: NA; j_call: TRBJ2-7; clone_size: NA; v_call: TRBV30
cdr3_nt: TGTGCCAGCAGAATCTCAGGGAGCCCTGGCTACACCTTC; cdr3_aa: CASRISGSPGYTF; cdr3_length: 13; d_call: NA; j_call: TRBJ1-2; clone_size: NA; v_call: TRBV6-5
cdr3_nt: TGTGCCAGCTCACCATTGGGACAGGGAACGTACGAGCAGTACTTC; cdr3_aa: CASSPLGQGTYEQYF; cdr3_length: 15; d_call: TRBD1; j_call: TRBJ2-7; clone_size: NA; v_call: TRBV18
cdr3_nt: TGTGCCAGCAGTCCAGAACAGGGATTCGGCAATCAGCCCCAGCATTTT; cdr3_aa: CASSPEQGFGNQPQHF; cdr3_length: 16; d_call: NA; j_call: TRBJ1-5; clone_size: NA; v_call: TRBV27
cdr3_nt: TGTGCCAGCTCACCGGGGACAGGGGGCTTTGGTAGCAATCAGCCCCAGCATTTT; cdr3_aa: CASSPGTGGFGSNQPQHF; cdr3_length: 18; d_call: TRBD1; j_call: TRBJ1-5; clone_size: NA; v_call: TRBV18
cdr3_nt: TGTGCCAGCAGCGTAGAGGGACAGGGAGGAGAGACCCAGTACTTC; cdr3_aa: CASSVEGQGGETQYF; cdr3_length: 15; d_call: TRBD1; j_call: TRBJ2-5; clone_size: NA; v_call: TRBV9
cdr3_nt: TGTGCCAGCAGTTACTCAATACTACTAAATGAGCAGTTCTTC; cdr3_aa: CASSYSILLNEQFF; cdr3_length: 14; d_call: NA; j_call: TRBJ2-1; clone_size: NA; v_call: TRBV6-5
cdr3_nt: TGTGCAGCCGGGGGGTTTAGCACAGATACGCAGTATTTT; cdr3_aa: CAAGGFSTDTQYF; cdr3_length: 13; d_call: TRBD2; j_call: TRBJ2-3; clone_size: NA; v_call: TRBV28
cdr3_nt: TGTGCCAGCAGTGAGGGGGACAGGTTTGGAAAACTGTTTTTT; cdr3_aa: CASSEGDRFGKLFF; cdr3_length: 14; d_call: TRBD1; j_call: TRBJ1-4; clone_size: NA; v_call: TRBV25-1
cdr3_nt: TGTGCCAGCAGCCCCAGACAGGGGATCTACGAGCAGTACTTC; cdr3_aa: CASSPRQGIYEQYF; cdr3_length: 14; d_call: TRBD1; j_call: TRBJ2-7; clone_size: NA; v_call: TRBV5-4
cdr3_nt: TGCGCCAGCAGCCAGACTAGGGGGTACGATACGCAGTATTTT; cdr3_aa: CASSQTRGYDTQYF; cdr3_length: 14; d_call: NA; j_call: TRBJ2-3; clone_size: NA; v_call: TRBV5-1
cdr3_nt: TGTGCCAGCAGCTTAGTGGGGACTAGTGGGCAAGAGACCCAGTACTTC; cdr3_aa: CASSLVGTSGQETQYF; cdr3_length: 16; d_call: TRBD2; j_call: TRBJ2-5; clone_size: NA; v_call: TRBV11-3
cdr3_nt: TGTGCCAGCAGGATCCTGCGCGGCTACACCTTC; cdr3_aa: CASRILRGYTF; cdr3_length: 11; d_call: NA; j_call: TRBJ1-2; clone_size: NA; v_call: TRBV2
cdr3_nt: TGTGCCAGCAGCTTAGGAGGGTATGGCTACACCTTC; cdr3_aa: CASSLGGYGYTF; cdr3_length: 12; d_call: NA; j_call: TRBJ1-2; clone_size: once; v_call: TRBV7-9
cdr3_nt: TGTGCCAGCAGTAAAGACAGAGTACTCTTTAGCAATCAGCCCCAGCATTTT; cdr3_aa: CASSKDRVLFSNQPQHF; cdr3_length: 17; d_call: NA; j_call: TRBJ1-5; clone_size: NA; v_call: TRBV6-1
cdr3_nt: TGTGCCAGCAGTTACCGGGCGGGGGGGGACCAAGAGACCCAGTACTTC; cdr3_aa: CASSYRAGGDQETQYF; cdr3_length: 16; d_call: TRBD2; j_call: TRBJ2-5; clone_size: NA; v_call: TRBV6-5
cdr3_nt: TGTGCCACCAGCAGAGTAGGATGGCGGGGACCCGAGCAGTACTTC; cdr3_aa: CATSRVGWRGPEQYF; cdr3_length: 15; d_call: NA; j_call: TRBJ2-7; clone_size: NA; v_call: TRBV15
cdr3_nt: TGTGCCAGCTGGGACAGGGGGCTTTTCGAGCAGTACTTC; cdr3_aa: CASWDRGLFEQYF; cdr3_length: 13; d_call: TRBD1; j_call: TRBJ2-7; clone_size: NA; v_call: TRBV2
cdr3_nt: TGTGCCATCAGTGATTCTTTGGGCAGGGGAGACTATGGCTACACCTTC; cdr3_aa: CAISDSLGRGDYGYTF; cdr3_length: 16; d_call: NA; j_call: TRBJ1-2; clone_size: NA; v_call: TRBV10-3
cdr3_nt: TGTGCCAGCAGTGTTCTGAACGCTGAAGCTTTCTTT; cdr3_aa: CASSVLNAEAFF; cdr3_length: 12; d_call: NA; j_call: TRBJ1-1; clone_size: NA; v_call: TRBV2
cdr3_nt: TGTGCCAGCAGCCCCGCCGTCCGTACCTACGAGCAGTACTTC; cdr3_aa: CASSPAVRTYEQYF; cdr3_length: 14; d_call: NA; j_call: TRBJ2-7; clone_size: NA; v_call: TRBV13
cdr3_nt: TGTGCCTTTATCTGGGAGGTCACAGATACGCAGTATTTT; cdr3_aa: CAFIWEVTDTQYF; cdr3_length: 13; d_call: NA; j_call: TRBJ2-3; clone_size: NA; v_call: TRBV2
cdr3_nt: TGTGCCAGCAGTCTCGCGACTTACTATGGCTACACCTTC; cdr3_aa: CASSLATYYGYTF; cdr3_length: 13; d_call: NA; j_call: TRBJ1-2; clone_size: NA; v_call: TRBV12-3/TRBV12-4
cdr3_nt: TGTGCCAGCAGTACGAGGGTTTCCTACAATGAGCAGTTCTTC; cdr3_aa: CASSTRVSYNEQFF; cdr3_length: 14; d_call: NA; j_call: TRBJ2-1; clone_size: NA; v_call: TRBV6-5
cdr3_nt: TGTGCCACGAAAGGATATGAAAACACTGAAGCTTTCTTT; cdr3_aa: CATKGYENTEAFF; cdr3_length: 13; d_call: NA; j_call: TRBJ1-1; clone_size: NA; v_call: TRBV30
cdr3_nt: TGTGCCAGCAGCGTAGATTTGAACACTGAAGCTTTCTTT; cdr3_aa: CASSVDLNTEAFF; cdr3_length: 13; d_call: NA; j_call: TRBJ1-1; clone_size: NA; v_call: TRBV9
cdr3_nt: TGCGCCAGCAGTGAGACCCGGGGCACTGAAGCTTTCTTT; cdr3_aa: CASSETRGTEAFF; cdr3_length: 13; d_call: NA; j_call: TRBJ1-1; clone_size: NA; v_call: TRBV10-1
cdr3_nt: TGTGCCAGCAGCTCGACTAGTGGGGCAAACTACGAGCAGTACTTC; cdr3_aa: CASSSTSGANYEQYF; cdr3_length: 15; d_call: NA; j_call: TRBJ2-7; clone_size: NA; v_call: TRBV11-3
cdr3_nt: TGTGCCAGCAGTTACGGGACGCTCTATGGCTACACCTTC; cdr3_aa: CASSYGTLYGYTF; cdr3_length: 13; d_call: NA; j_call: TRBJ1-2; clone_size: NA; v_call: TRBV6-5
cdr3_nt: TGTGCCAGCAGCGCCCAGGGTGGACCTGGAAACACCATATATTTT; cdr3_aa: CASSAQGGPGNTIYF; cdr3_length: 15; d_call: NA; j_call: TRBJ1-3; clone_size: NA; v_call: TRBV9
cdr3_nt: TGTGCCAGCGGCCTTATTTGGACAGGGGGTAATCAGCCCCAGCATTTT; cdr3_aa: CASGLIWTGGNQPQHF; cdr3_length: 16; d_call: TRBD1; j_call: TRBJ1-5; clone_size: NA; v_call: TRBV2
cdr3_nt: TGTGCCAGCAGCCACACCCTCTTGGAGACCCAGTACTTC; cdr3_aa: CASSHTLLETQYF; cdr3_length: 13; d_call: NA; j_call: TRBJ2-5; clone_size: NA; v_call: TRBV7-3
cdr3_nt: TGCGCCAGCAGTCAGCGAACAGATAACACCGGGGAGCTGTTTTTT; cdr3_aa: CASSQRTDNTGELFF; cdr3_length: 15; d_call: NA; j_call: TRBJ2-2; clone_size: NA; v_call: TRBV23-1
cdr3_nt: TGTGCCACCAGCAGAGCCGGGACAGGGGTATCCTATGGCTACACCTTC; cdr3_aa: CATSRAGTGVSYGYTF; cdr3_length: 16; d_call: TRBD1; j_call: TRBJ1-2; clone_size: NA; v_call: TRBV15
cdr3_nt: TGTGCCAGTAGTATCGGACCGCCCCAGCATTTT; cdr3_aa: CASSIGPPQHF; cdr3_length: 11; d_call: NA; j_call: TRBJ1-5; clone_size: NA; v_call: TRBV19
cdr3_nt: TGCGCCAGCAGCCAAACCGGGGGCCCGGCGGCGGGTGAAAAACTGTTTTTT; cdr3_aa: CASSQTGGPAAGEKLFF; cdr3_length: 17; d_call: NA; j_call: TRBJ1-4; clone_size: few; v_call: TRBV4-1
cdr3_nt: TGTGCCAGCAGTCGTACGCAGGGGGGAAAGGAAGCTTTCTTT; cdr3_aa: CASSRTQGGKEAFF; cdr3_length: 14; d_call: TRBD1; j_call: TRBJ1-1; clone_size: NA; v_call: TRBV6-5
cdr3_nt: TGTGCCAGCAGTGAGGGTTTGCTCGAGCAGTACTTC; cdr3_aa: CASSEGLLEQYF; cdr3_length: 12; d_call: NA; j_call: TRBJ2-7; clone_size: few; v_call: TRBV6-1
cdr3_nt: TGTGCCATCAGTGAGCCCGGACAGGGAGGCTACACCTTC; cdr3_aa: CAISEPGQGGYTF; cdr3_length: 13; d_call: TRBD1; j_call: TRBJ1-2; clone_size: NA; v_call: TRBV10-3
cdr3_nt: TGTGCCAGCAGTTTAACCGGGGCCTTGGATGAGCAGTTCTTC; cdr3_aa: CASSLTGALDEQFF; cdr3_length: 14; d_call: NA; j_call: TRBJ2-1; clone_size: NA; v_call: TRBV27
cdr3_nt: TGTGCCAGCAGTTTGGCTTACGGAGGGGCCGTGGATACGCAGTATTTT; cdr3_aa: CASSLAYGGAVDTQYF; cdr3_length: 16; d_call: NA; j_call: TRBJ2-3; clone_size: NA; v_call: TRBV28
cdr3_nt: TGTGCCAGCAAGCAGGGGGTGACTCCTAATGAAAAACTGTTTTTT; cdr3_aa: CASKQGVTPNEKLFF; cdr3_length: 15; d_call: TRBD1; j_call: TRBJ1-4; clone_size: NA; v_call: TRBV5-4
cdr3_nt: TGTGCCAGCAGTTTATCGTATCGGGGAGAGACCCAGTACTTC; cdr3_aa: CASSLSYRGETQYF; cdr3_length: 14; d_call: NA; j_call: TRBJ2-5; clone_size: NA; v_call: TRBV27
cdr3_nt: TGTGCCACCAGTGATTCGGGGGGCAGGGATGAGCAGTTCTTC; cdr3_aa: CATSDSGGRDEQFF; cdr3_length: 14; d_call: NA; j_call: TRBJ2-1; clone_size: NA; v_call: TRBV24-1
cdr3_nt: TGTGCCAGCAGTCAATCCCGGGGGGAGCTGTTTTTT; cdr3_aa: CASSQSRGELFF; cdr3_length: 12; d_call: NA; j_call: TRBJ2-2; clone_size: NA; v_call: TRBV28
cdr3_nt: TGTGCCAGCAGTTACTCGATGGGCCAGGGGCAAGAGACCCAGTACTTC; cdr3_aa: CASSYSMGQGQETQYF; cdr3_length: 16; d_call: NA; j_call: TRBJ2-5; clone_size: NA; v_call: TRBV6-5
cdr3_nt: TGTGCCAGCAGCCAAGAAGGGACAGGGGATGAGCAGTTCTTC; cdr3_aa: CASSQEGTGDEQFF; cdr3_length: 14; d_call: TRBD1; j_call: TRBJ2-1; clone_size: NA; v_call: TRBV3-1/TRBV3-2
cdr3_nt: TGTGCCAGCAGCCACACAGGGGAGAGATATGGCTACACCTTC; cdr3_aa: CASSHTGERYGYTF; cdr3_length: 14; d_call: TRBD1; j_call: TRBJ1-2; clone_size: NA; v_call: TRBV3-1/TRBV3-2
cdr3_nt: TGTGCCAGCAGCGTAGGTTCGGGGCAGCCCCAGCATTTT; cdr3_aa: CASSVGSGQPQHF; cdr3_length: 13; d_call: NA; j_call: TRBJ1-5; clone_size: NA; v_call: TRBV9
cdr3_nt: TGTGCCAGCAGCCAGGGGGGCTTGTACGAGCAGTACTTC; cdr3_aa: CASSQGGLYEQYF; cdr3_length: 13; d_call: NA; j_call: TRBJ2-7; clone_size: NA; v_call: TRBV3-1/TRBV3-2
cdr3_nt: TGCGCCAGCAGCTTGGATCTCTACGAGCAGTACTTC; cdr3_aa: CASSLDLYEQYF; cdr3_length: 12; d_call: NA; j_call: TRBJ2-7; clone_size: NA; v_call: TRBV5-1
cdr3_nt: TGTGCCTGGAGCAACAGGTGGAAACTGTTTTTT; cdr3_aa: CAWSNRWKLFF; cdr3_length: 11; d_call: NA; j_call: TRBJ1-4; clone_size: NA; v_call: TRBV30
cdr3_nt: TGTGCCAGCAGCCAAGATGGAGGGGGAAGTAATGAAAAACTGTTTTTT; cdr3_aa: CASSQDGGGSNEKLFF; cdr3_length: 16; d_call: NA; j_call: TRBJ1-4; clone_size: NA; v_call: TRBV4-2